One sample yielded the 21 T cell receptor beta chains listed below, sequenced in a study of neurological immune-mediated disorders. Each CDR3 protein gets one entry after TCRdb re-called the 5' RACE reads with MiXCR. The sample consists of 32,000 or so distinct CDR3 sequences, about 12% of them appearing once. Specimen: PBMCs. These receptors were obtained from a woman aged 55-69 years in good health.

In its sample, this clonotype was seen many times. J is TRBJ2-4 and V is TRBV25-1; D gene uncertain. The CDR3 length is 16 residues. V shed 2 bases and J shed 0 bases, with 11 bases lying between them. CDR1 MGHDK and CDR2 SYGVNS come from the germline V gene. CDR3: CASSEGPSLAKNIQYF. The CDR3 DNA is TGTGCCAGCAGTGAAGGGCCATCCCTAGCCAAAAACATTCAGTACTTC.

This clonotype is large. V and J are TRBV28 and TRBJ1-4, with a weak D call TRBD1 (6 bases). From germline, CDR1 is MDHEN and CDR2 SYDVKM. CDR3 length equals 15 residues. Between the trimmed V and J ends, which lost 5 bases and 3 bases, there was a span of 13 bases. CDR3 nucleotide sequence: TGTGCCAGCAGTCCCTCGGGGGGCCCTAATGAAAAACTGTTTTTT. It yields the protein CASSPSGGPNEKLFF.

This clonotype occurred many times. DNA for the CDR3: TGCAGTGCCCAGGGCGGCGGGGGACTAGAGACCCAGTACTTC. Protein: CSAQGGGGLETQYF. The chain carries TRBV20-1 and TRBJ2-5, with TRBD2 identical over 7 bases. Germline CDR1 and CDR2: DFQATT and SNEGSKA (reference sequence). The CDR3 spans 14 residues. J gave up 4 bases and V 6 bases, and 11 bases lay outside the gene matches.

This sequence joins TRBV20-1 and TRBJ2-3; 10 bases line up with TRBD2. J was trimmed by 2 bases and V by 2 bases; bases with no gene match: 7. The germline V gene has CDR1 DFQATT and CDR2 SNEGSKA (reference sequence). This CDR3 is 16 amino acids long. The CDR3 is CSARPRLAGPTDTQYF. The CDR3 region has the DNA TGCAGTGCTAGACCCAGACTAGCGGGTCCCACAGATACGCAGTATTTT.

In this sample, this clonotype turned up many times. The rearrangement uses TRBV5-4 and TRBJ2-7, with D possibly being TRBD1 (6 bases). This CDR3 contains 13 residues. The V gene's germline CDR1 is SGHNT and CDR2 YYREEE (reference sequence). The V end lost 5 bases, the J end lost 0 bases, and 9 bases lay between the germline ends. The chain's CDR3 is CASRRQASYEQYF. CDR3 DNA sequence: TGTGCCAGCAGGCGACAGGCCTCCTACGAGCAGTACTTC. The full variable domain, its missing parts supplied by reference TRBV5-4 and TRBJ2-7, is ETGVTQSPTHLIKTRGQQVTLRCSSQSGHNTVSWYQQALGQGPQFIFQYYREEENGRGNFPPRFSGLQFPNYSSELNVNALELDDSALYLCASRRQASYEQYFGPGTRLTVT.

The sample holds many counts of this clonotype. The chain employs TRBV12-3 or TRBV12-4 and TRBJ1-1; no clear D. Trimming cost V 6 bases and J 0 bases, with 8 bases left between them. The CDR3 length is 13 residues. CDR3 nucleotides: TGTGCCAGCAGGTGGACCATGAACACTGAAGCTTTCTTT. Protein sequence: CASRWTMNTEAFF.

This clonotype showed up many times. This chain joins TRBV5-1 and TRBJ2-7; 12 nucleotides align to TRBD1. Germline trimming cut 4 bases from V and 3 bases from J; bases unmatched to any gene: 5. From germline, CDR1 is SGHRS and CDR2 YFSETQ. The CDR3 is made up of 15 amino acids. CDR3 DNA: TGCGCCAGCAGCGCCCGGGACAGGGGGCTCTACGAGCAGTACTTC. This sequence encodes CASSARDRGLYEQYF.

This clonotype has ten or more counts. This chain's CDR3 is CASSSTYQETQYF. The CDR3 nucleotides read TGCGCCAGCAGCTCTACCTATCAAGAGACCCAGTACTTC. V gene TRBV5-1 combines with J gene TRBJ2-5; D is unclear. Germline CDR1 and CDR2: SGHRS and YFSETQ. The V gene lost 3 bases and the J gene lost 2 bases, with 8 bases spanning the gap. This CDR3 is 13 amino acids long.

This clonotype came up many times. The chain employs TRBV12-3 or TRBV12-4 and TRBJ1-2, with TRBD1 matching 8 bases. The CDR3 has 14 residues. The junction had 8 bases not matched to a gene; V was cut back by 6 bases and J by 5 bases. The CDR3 sequence is CASSHGQGLYGYTF. The CDR3, as DNA: TGTGCCAGCAGCCACGGACAGGGCCTTTATGGCTACACCTTC.

This clonotype has at least ten counts. J is TRBJ1-1 and V is TRBV7-2, with unresolved D. The CDR3 has 16 residues. Germline CDR1 is SGHTA and CDR2 is FQGNSA. V was cut by 5 bases and J by 0 bases, with 16 bases left in between. CDR3 sequence (DNA): TGTGCCAGCAGCCACCCCCAGACACTGGTGAACACTGAAGCTTTCTTT. This sequence encodes CASSHPQTLVNTEAFF.

V and J are TRBV5-1 and TRBJ2-3; 8 bases fit TRBD2. The CDR3 has 14 residues. The germline CDR1 and CDR2 sequences are SGHRS and YFSETQ. V lost 5 bases and J lost 6; bases outside the gene matches: 8. The CDR3 sequence is CASRSGGPKDTQYF. CDR3 DNA: TGCGCCAGCAGATCGGGAGGGCCTAAGGATACGCAGTATTTT.

The V and J genes are TRBV7-3 and TRBJ2-5; D might be TRBD1 or TRBD2, each matching 5 bases. The V end was cut by 0 bases, the J end by 12 bases, with 20 bases between. CDR3 length: 15 amino acids. Germline CDR1 reads SGHTA; CDR2 reads FQGTGA. The CDR3 region has the DNA TGTGCCAGCAGCTTAACCGGGGCGTACCAAGAGAACAAGTACTTC. Amino acid sequence: CASSLTGAYQENKYF.

The V and J genes are TRBV5-5 and TRBJ2-7; D tentatively fits TRBD1 or TRBD2 (5 bases each). V shed 1 base and J shed 2 bases, with 22 bases lying between them. Germline-derived CDR1 and CDR2 are SGHKS and YYEKEE (reference sequence). The CDR3 consists of 18 residues. CDR3 sequence reads: CASSLILWLAGATYEQYF. CDR3 sequence (DNA): TGTGCCAGCAGCTTGATTTTATGGCTAGCTGGGGCCACCTACGAGCAGTACTTC.

The chain is built from TRBV9 and TRBJ2-7; D gene ambiguous. The V gene's germline CDR1 is SGDLS and CDR2 YYNGEE. The CDR3 runs to 19 residues. V gave up 0 bases and J gave up 5 bases, with 27 bases separating them. In DNA, the CDR3 is TGTGCCAGCAGCGTAGACTTGGTTGCTATAATCAAATGTTTCCACGAGCAGTACTTC. Its protein is CASSVDLVAIIKCFHEQYF.

This clonotype was detected many times. The V and J genes are TRBV5-1 and TRBJ2-3; TRBD1 or TRBD2 may be the D gene (6 bases each). CDR1 and CDR2 (germline): SGHRS, YFSETQ. V was cut by 6 bases and J by 1 base, with 21 bases left in between. This CDR3 is 17 amino acids long. This chain's CDR3 is CASTHGVGGGRTDTQYF. Written as DNA, the CDR3 is TGCGCCAGCACACACGGAGTTGGAGGGGGACGCACAGATACGCAGTATTTT.

This clonotype occurred many times. This chain links TRBV5-1 with TRBJ1-2; maybe TRBD1 (6 bases). CDR3 size: 16 residues. Germline assignment: CDR1 SGHRS and CDR2 YFSETQ. Deletions cut 4 bases from V and 7 bases from J, with 23 bases between. CDR3 amino acids: CASSPTPLGGSSGYTF. CDR3 DNA sequence: TGCGCCAGCAGCCCGACACCCTTAGGGGGGTCGAGTGGCTACACCTTC.

As regards this clonotype: A read error is possible here, since a much larger clone lies one base away. This chain uses TRBV4-1 with TRBJ2-2; no clear D. Germline V gives CDR1 MGHRA, CDR2 YSYEKL. The CDR3 is made up of 12 amino acids. CDR3 sequence: CANSLWTGELFF. For the CDR3, the DNA is TGCGCCAACAGCCTCTGGACCGGGGAGCTGTTTTTT.

This clonotype was counted ten times or more. The rearrangement links TRBV5-1 to TRBJ1-3, with D possibly being TRBD1 (6 bases). V gave up 3 bases and J gave up 5 bases, with 15 bases separating them. Looked up from germline, CDR1 is SGHRS and CDR2 is YFSETQ. This CDR3 is built from 15 residues. The CDR3 coding sequence is TGCGCCAGCAGCTCCGAGGGACAATCCCGAAACACCATATATTTT. Translated, it gives CASSSEGQSRNTIYF.

In this sample, this clonotype turned up many times. The chain is built from TRBV7-2 and TRBJ2-7; D might be TRBD2 (7 bases). Looked up from germline, CDR1 is SGHTA and CDR2 is FQGNSA. V gave up 3 bases and J gave up 6 bases, with 12 bases separating them. The CDR3 spans 13 residues. CDR3 region: CASSFGGAAEQYF. Here the CDR3 DNA reads TGTGCCAGCAGCTTTGGGGGGGCAGCCGAGCAGTACTTC.

This clonotype has a count of ten or more. V and J are TRBV6-2 or TRBV6-3 and TRBJ2-7; no reliable D call. Germline CDR1 reads MNHEY; CDR2 reads SVGEGT. This CDR3 has 12 amino acids. The ends were cut back, 2 bases at V and 3 bases at J, with 5 bases in the middle. The CDR3 sequence: CASSYDGYEQYF. The DNA of the CDR3 is TGTGCCAGCAGTTACGATGGCTACGAGCAGTACTTC.

This clonotype has a count of ten or more. In DNA, the CDR3 is TGTGCCAGCAGTTGGACGGGACAGACCCATTTGAAAGCTTTCTTT. It yields the protein CASSWTGQTHLKAFF. This chain uses TRBV6-2 or TRBV6-3 with TRBJ1-1, with TRBD1 matching over 7 bases. Looked up from germline, CDR1 is MNHEY and CDR2 is SVGEGT. V trimming: 4 bases; J trimming: 9 bases; junction bases outside the gene matches: 14. The CDR3 runs to 15 residues.